The text below deals with one TCR beta chain. As yet, its antigen is unknown. This record belongs to a study of T cell responses to AZD1222 COVID-19 vaccine. Study summary: Pooling covered second doses at about 4 or about 12 weeks. Whole-study results and caveats: Of the AZD1222 recipients, only five to seven were seropositive at baseline. The repertoires were collected only after the peak T cell response. Among vaccine-associated CD4 TCRs, coverage spanned spike, with dominance at 160-218 and 743-854.

The V gene lost 4 bases and the J gene lost 2 bases, with 18 bases spanning the gap. This CDR3 is built from 16 residues. From germline, CDR1 is SEHNR and CDR2 FQNEAQ (reference sequence). The method was immunoSEQ multiplex PCR; TCRdb's version includes in-frame clones alone and lacks a portion of them. This sample has some 120,000 clones; roughly 90% occur once, and the top ten carry approximately 2.5%. The rearrangement joins TRBV7-9 to TRBJ2-7; D call uncertain. The sequence was obtained from an adult in good health. The source material was peripheral blood, sampled on day 0 of AZD1222 vaccination. The CDR3 protein is CASSSGPAPRTYEQYF. CDR3 in DNA: TGTGCCAGCAGCTCCGGACCGGCTCCACGGACCTACGAGCAGTACTTC.